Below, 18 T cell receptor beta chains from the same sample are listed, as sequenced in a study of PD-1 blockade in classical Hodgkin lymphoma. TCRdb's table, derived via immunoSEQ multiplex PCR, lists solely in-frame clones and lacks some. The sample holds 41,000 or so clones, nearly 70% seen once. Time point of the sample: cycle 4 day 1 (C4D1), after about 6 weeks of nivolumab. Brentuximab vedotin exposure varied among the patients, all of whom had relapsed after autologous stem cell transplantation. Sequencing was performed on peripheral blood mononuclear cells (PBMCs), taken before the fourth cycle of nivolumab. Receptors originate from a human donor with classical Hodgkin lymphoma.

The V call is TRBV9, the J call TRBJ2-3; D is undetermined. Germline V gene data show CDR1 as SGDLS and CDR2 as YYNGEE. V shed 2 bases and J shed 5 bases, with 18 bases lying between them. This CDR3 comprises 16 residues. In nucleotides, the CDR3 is TGTGCCAGCAGCGTTAGCCTGGCCCTGATGGGAGATACGCAGTATTTT. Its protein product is CASSVSLALMGDTQYF.

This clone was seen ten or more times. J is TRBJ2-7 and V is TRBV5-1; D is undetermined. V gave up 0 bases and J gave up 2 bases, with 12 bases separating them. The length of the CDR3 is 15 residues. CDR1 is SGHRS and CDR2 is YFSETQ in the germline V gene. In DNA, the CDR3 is TGCGCCAGCAGCTTGGAAGTTGGCACTGCCTACGAGCAGTACTTC. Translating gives CASSLEVGTAYEQYF.

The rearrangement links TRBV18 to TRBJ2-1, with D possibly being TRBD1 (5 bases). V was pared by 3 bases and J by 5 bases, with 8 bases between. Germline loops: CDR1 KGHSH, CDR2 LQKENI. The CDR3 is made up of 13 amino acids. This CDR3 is CASSPGRDNEQFF. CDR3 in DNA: TGTGCCAGCTCACCGGGCAGGGACAATGAGCAGTTCTTC. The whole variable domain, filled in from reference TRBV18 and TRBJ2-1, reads NAGVMQNPRHLVRRRGQEARLRCSPMKGHSHVYWYRQLPEEGLKFMVYLQKENIIDESGMPKERFSAEFPKEGPSILRIQQVVRGDSAAYFCASSPGRDNEQFFGPGTRLTVL.

The chain's CDR3 is CASSELVRTNTEAFF. CDR3 nucleotides: TGTGCCAGCAGTGAACTAGTACGGACGAACACTGAAGCTTTCTTT. The rearrangement joins TRBV6-1 to TRBJ1-1; D is ambiguous. The V and J ends lost 2 bases and 1 base respectively, with 11 bases between them. The CDR3 loop spans 15 amino acids. Looked up from germline, CDR1 is MNHNS and CDR2 is SASEGT.

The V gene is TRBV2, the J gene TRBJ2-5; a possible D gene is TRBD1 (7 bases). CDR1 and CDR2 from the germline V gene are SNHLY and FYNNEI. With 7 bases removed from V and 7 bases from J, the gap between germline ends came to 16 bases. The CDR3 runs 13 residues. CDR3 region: CASTLDREVTQYF. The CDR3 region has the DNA TGTGCCAGCACCCTAGACAGGGAGGTGACCCAGTACTTC.

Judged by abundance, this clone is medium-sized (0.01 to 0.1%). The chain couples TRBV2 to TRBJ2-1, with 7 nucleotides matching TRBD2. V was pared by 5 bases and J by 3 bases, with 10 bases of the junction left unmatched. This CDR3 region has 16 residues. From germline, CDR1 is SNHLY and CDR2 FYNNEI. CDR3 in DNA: TGTGCCAGCAGTTTGGTCCGGCTAGCGGTCTACAATGAGCAGTTCTTC. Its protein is CASSLVRLAVYNEQFF.

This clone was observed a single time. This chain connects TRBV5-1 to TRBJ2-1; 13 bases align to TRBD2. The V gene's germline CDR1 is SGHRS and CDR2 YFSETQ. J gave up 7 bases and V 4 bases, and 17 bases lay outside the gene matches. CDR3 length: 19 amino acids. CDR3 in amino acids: CASSGEGLAGVRDGNEQFF. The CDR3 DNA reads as TGCGCCAGCAGCGGGGAAGGACTAGCGGGGGTCCGGGATGGGAATGAGCAGTTCTTC.

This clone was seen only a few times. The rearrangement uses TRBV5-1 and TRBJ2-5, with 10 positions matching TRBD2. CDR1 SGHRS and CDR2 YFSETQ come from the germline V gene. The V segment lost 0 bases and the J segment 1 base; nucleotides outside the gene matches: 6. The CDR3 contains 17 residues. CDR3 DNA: TGCGCCAGCAGCTTGGGACTGAGCGGGAGGGGCCAAGAGACCCAGTACTTC. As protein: CASSLGLSGRGQETQYF.

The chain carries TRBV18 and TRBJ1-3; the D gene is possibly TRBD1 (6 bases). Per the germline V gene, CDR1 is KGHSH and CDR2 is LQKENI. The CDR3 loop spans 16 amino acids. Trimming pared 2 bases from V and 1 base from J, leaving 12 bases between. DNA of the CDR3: TGTGCCAGCTCACCAGCGCAACAGGGATCTGGAAACACCATATATTTT. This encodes CASSPAQQGSGNTIYF.

CDR3 nucleotide sequence: TGTGCCAGCTCACTAGGGCCGGGACAGCCCTCTGGAAACACCATATATTTT. Amino acids: CASSLGPGQPSGNTIYF. The chain uses TRBV18 and TRBJ1-3; 7 bases fit TRBD1. Looked up from germline, CDR1 is KGHSH and CDR2 is LQKENI. The CDR3 has 17 amino acids. V gave up 4 bases and J gave up 0 bases; unmatched junction bases: 9.

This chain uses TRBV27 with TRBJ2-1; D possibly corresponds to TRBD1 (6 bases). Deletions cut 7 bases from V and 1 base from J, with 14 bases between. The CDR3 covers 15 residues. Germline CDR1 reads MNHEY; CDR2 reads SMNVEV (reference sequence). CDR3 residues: CASTYGTNSYNEQFF. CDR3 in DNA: TGTGCCAGCACTTACGGGACAAATTCCTACAATGAGCAGTTCTTC.

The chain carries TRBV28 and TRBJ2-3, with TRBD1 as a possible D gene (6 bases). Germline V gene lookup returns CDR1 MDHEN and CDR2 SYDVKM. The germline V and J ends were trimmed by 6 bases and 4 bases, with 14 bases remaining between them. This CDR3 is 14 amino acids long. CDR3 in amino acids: CASRLSGGPDTQYF. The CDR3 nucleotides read TGTGCCAGCAGATTAAGTGGGGGCCCAGATACGCAGTATTTT.

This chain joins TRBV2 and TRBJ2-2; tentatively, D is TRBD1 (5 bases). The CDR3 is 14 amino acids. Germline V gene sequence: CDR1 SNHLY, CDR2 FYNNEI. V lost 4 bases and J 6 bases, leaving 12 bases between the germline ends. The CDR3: CASSVQGWAGELFF. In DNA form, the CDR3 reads TGTGCCAGCAGTGTTCAGGGTTGGGCCGGGGAGCTGTTTTTT.

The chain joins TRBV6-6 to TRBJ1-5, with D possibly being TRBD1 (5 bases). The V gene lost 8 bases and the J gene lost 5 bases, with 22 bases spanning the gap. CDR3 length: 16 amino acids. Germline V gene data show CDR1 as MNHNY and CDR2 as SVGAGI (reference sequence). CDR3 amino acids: CASSLGRGVADQPQHF. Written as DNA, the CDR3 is TGTGCCAGCTCCCTCGGGCGGGGGGTGGCGGATCAGCCCCAGCATTTT.

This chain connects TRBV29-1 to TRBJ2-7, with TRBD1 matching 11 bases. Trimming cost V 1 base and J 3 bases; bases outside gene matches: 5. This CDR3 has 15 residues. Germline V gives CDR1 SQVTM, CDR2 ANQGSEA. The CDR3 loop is CSVEGLGQGVYEQYF. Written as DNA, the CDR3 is TGCAGCGTTGAAGGCTTGGGACAGGGGGTCTACGAGCAGTACTTC.

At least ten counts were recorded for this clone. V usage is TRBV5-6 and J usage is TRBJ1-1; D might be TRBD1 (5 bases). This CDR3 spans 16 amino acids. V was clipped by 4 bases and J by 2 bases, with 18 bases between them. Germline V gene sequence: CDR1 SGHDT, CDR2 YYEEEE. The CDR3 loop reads CASSHGTEGRNTEAFF. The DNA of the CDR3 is TGTGCCAGCAGCCATGGGACGGAGGGGCGAAACACTGAAGCTTTCTTT.

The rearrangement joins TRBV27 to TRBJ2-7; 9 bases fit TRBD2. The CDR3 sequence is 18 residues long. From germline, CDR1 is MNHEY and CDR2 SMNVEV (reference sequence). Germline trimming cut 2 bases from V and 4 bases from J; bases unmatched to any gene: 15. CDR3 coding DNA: TGTGCCAGCAGTTTAAGGCCCGCTAGCGGGGACTATATTTACGAGCAGTACTTC. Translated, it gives CASSLRPASGDYIYEQYF.

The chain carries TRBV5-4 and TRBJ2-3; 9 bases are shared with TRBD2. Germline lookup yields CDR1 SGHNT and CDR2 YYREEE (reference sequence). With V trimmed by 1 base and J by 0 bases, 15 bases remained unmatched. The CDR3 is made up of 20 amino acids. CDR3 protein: CASSLNLMASGATSTDTQYF. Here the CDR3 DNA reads TGTGCCAGCAGCTTGAATTTGATGGCTAGCGGGGCTACTAGCACAGATACGCAGTATTTT.